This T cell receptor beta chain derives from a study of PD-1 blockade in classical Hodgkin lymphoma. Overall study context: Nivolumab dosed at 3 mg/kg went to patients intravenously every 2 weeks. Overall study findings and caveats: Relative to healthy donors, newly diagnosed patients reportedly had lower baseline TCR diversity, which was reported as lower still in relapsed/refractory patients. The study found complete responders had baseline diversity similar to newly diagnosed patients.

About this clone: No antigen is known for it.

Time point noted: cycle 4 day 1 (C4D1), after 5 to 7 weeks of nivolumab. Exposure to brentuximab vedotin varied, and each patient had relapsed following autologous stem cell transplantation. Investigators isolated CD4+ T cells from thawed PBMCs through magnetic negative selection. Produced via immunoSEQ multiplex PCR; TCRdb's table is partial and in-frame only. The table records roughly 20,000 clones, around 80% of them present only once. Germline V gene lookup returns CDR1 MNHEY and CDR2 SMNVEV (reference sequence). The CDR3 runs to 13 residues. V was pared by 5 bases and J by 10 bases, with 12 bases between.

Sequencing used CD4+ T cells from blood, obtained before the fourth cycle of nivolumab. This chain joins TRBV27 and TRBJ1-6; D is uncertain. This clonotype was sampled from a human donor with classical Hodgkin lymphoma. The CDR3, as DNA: TGTGCCAGCAGTCCGATGGGTTTGTCACCCCTCCACTTT. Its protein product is CASSPMGLSPLHF.